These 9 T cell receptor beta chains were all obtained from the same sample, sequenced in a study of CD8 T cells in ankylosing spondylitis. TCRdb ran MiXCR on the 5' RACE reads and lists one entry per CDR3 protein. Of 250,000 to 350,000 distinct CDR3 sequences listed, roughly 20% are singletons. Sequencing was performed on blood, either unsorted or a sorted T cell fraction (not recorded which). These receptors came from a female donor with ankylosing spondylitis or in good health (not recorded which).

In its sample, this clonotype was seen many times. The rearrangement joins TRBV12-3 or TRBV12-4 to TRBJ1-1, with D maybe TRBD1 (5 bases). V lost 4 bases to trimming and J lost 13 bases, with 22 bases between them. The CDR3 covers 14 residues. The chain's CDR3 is CASSSAQGLLLNFF. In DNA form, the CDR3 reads TGTGCCAGCAGTTCCGCCCAGGGACTCCTGCTTAATTTCTTT.

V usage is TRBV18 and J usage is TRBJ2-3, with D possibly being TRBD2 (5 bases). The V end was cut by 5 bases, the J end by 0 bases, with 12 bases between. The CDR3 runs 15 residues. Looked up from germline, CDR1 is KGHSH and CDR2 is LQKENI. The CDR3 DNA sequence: TGTGCCAGCTCAACCACGGGGTCCAGCACAGATACGCAGTATTTT. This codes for CASSTTGSSTDTQYF.

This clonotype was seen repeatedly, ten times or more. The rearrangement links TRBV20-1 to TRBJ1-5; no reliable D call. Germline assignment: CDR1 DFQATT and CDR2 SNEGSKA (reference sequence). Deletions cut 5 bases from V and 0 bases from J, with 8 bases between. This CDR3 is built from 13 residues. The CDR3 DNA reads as TGCAGTGCTGCCGGAAGTAGCAATCAGCCCCAGCATTTT. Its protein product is CSAAGSSNQPQHF.

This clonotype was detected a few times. The CDR3 sequence is CASTLTGEDGYTF. In DNA, the CDR3 is TGTGCCAGCACCCTCACAGGGGAGGATGGCTACACCTTC. The chain links TRBV12-3 or TRBV12-4 to TRBJ1-2; TRBD1 agrees at 7 bases. This CDR3 comprises 13 residues. The V and J ends lost 7 bases and 6 bases, in that order; junction bases with no gene match: 8.

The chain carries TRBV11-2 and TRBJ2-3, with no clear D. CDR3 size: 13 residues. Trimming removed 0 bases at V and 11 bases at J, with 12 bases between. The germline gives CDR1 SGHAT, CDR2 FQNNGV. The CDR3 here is CASSLDEDLRQYF. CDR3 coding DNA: TGTGCCAGCAGCTTAGATGAAGACTTGAGGCAGTATTTT.

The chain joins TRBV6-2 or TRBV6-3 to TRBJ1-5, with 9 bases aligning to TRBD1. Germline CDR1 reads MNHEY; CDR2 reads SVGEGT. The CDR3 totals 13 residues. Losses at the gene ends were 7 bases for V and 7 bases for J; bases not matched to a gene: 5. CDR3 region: CASNRGRGQPQHF. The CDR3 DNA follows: TGTGCCAGCAACAGGGGGCGGGGACAGCCCCAGCATTTT.

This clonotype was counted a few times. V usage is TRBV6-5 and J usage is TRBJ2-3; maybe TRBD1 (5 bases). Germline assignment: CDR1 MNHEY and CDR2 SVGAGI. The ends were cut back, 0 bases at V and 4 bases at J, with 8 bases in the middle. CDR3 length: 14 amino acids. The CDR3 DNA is TGTGCCAGCAGTTACTCCAGGGTGCCAGATACGCAGTATTTT. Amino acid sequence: CASSYSRVPDTQYF.

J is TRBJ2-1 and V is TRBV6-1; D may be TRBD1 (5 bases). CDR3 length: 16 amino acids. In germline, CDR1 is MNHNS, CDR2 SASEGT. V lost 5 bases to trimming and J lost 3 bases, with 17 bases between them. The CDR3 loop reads CASSSRATVRYNEQFF. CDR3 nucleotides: TGTGCCAGCAGTAGCCGAGCGACAGTCCGCTACAATGAGCAGTTCTTC.

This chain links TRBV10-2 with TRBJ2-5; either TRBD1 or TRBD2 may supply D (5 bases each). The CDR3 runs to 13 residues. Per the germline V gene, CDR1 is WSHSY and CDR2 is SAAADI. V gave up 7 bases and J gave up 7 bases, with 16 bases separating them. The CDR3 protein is CASTTGTMGTQYF. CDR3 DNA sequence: TGCGCCAGCACTACCGGGACCATGGGGACCCAGTACTTC.